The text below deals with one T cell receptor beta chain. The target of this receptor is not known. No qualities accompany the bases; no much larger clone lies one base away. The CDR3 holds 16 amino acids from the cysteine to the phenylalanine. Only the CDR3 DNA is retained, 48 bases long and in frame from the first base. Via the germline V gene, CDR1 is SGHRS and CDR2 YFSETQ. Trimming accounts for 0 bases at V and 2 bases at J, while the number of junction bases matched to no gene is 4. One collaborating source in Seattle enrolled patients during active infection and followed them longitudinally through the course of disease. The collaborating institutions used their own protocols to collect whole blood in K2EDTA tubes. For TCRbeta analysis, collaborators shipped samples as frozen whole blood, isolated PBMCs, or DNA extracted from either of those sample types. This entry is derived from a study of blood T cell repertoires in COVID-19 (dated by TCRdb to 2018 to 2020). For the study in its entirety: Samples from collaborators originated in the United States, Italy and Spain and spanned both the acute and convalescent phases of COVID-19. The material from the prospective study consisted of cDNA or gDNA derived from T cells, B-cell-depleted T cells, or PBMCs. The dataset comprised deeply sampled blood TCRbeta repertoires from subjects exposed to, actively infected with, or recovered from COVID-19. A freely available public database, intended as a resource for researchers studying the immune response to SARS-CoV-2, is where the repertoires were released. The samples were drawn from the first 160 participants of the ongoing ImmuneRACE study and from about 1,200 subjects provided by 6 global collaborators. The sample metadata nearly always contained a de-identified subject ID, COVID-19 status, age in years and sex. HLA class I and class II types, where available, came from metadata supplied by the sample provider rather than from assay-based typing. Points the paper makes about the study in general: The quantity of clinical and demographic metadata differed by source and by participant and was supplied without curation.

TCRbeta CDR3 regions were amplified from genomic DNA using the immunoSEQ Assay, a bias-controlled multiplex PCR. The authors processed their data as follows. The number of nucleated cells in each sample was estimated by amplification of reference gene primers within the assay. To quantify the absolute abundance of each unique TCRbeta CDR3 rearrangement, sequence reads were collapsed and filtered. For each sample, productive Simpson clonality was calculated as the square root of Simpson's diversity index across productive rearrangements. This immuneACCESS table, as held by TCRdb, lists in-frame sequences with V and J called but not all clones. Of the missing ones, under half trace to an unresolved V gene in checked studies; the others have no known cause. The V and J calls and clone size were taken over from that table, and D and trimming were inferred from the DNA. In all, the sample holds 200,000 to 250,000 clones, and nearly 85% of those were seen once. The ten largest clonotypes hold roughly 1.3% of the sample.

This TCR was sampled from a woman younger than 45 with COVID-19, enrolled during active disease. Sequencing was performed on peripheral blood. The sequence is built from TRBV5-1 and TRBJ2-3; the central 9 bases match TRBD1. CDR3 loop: CASSLGGQGDTDTQYF. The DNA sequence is TGCGCCAGCAGCTTGGGGGGACAGGGAGACACAGATACGCAGTATTTT. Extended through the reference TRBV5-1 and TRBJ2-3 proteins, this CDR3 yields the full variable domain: KAGVTQTPRYLIKTRGQQVTLSCSPISGHRSVSWYQQTPGQGLQFLFEYFSETQRNKGNFPGRFSGRQFSNSRSEMNVSTLELGDSALYLCASSLGGQGDTDTQYFGPGTRLTVL.